The 4 T cell receptor beta chains in this list originate from one sample, sequenced in a study of shared clonotypes between healthy human individuals. Sequencing was performed with immunoSEQ multiplex PCR; in TCRdb, only in-frame clones are kept and a portion is missing. The table has millions of clones, just over 90% seen once. What was sequenced was naive CD4+ T cells from PBMCs. The subset was: CD45RA+ positively selected. Receptors originate from a man between 18 and 35 years old in good health. Some clones in this sample may be carry-over from other donors' samples.

This clone is a singleton in its sample. The chain recombines TRBV2 with TRBJ2-5; 9 bases match TRBD2. V dropped 4 bases and J dropped 5; count of bases not matched to a gene: 8. Germline V CDR1 and CDR2: SNHLY, FYNNEI. The CDR3 spans 15 residues. CDR3 in amino acids: CASSVRAGGIETQYF. CDR3 DNA: TGTGCCAGCAGTGTCCGTGCGGGAGGGATTGAGACCCAGTACTTC.

The chain links TRBV25-1 to TRBJ2-3; tentatively, D is TRBD1 (5 bases). This CDR3 contains 15 residues. Germline V gives CDR1 MGHDK, CDR2 SYGVNS. Trimming stripped 4 bases from V and 6 bases from J, with 17 bases between. The CDR3 sequence is CASSGNWGKEDTQYF. CDR3 bases: TGTGCCAGCAGTGGCAACTGGGGCAAGGAGGATACGCAGTATTTT.

The gene calls are TRBV7-2 and TRBJ1-3, with D unresolved. The germline V gene has CDR1 SGHTA and CDR2 FQGNSA. The CDR3 has 15 residues. Trimming took off 4 bases at V and 3 bases at J, with 13 bases between the two ends. The CDR3 here is CASSSSGHFGNTIYF. CDR3 nucleotides: TGTGCCAGCAGCTCATCCGGCCATTTTGGAAACACCATATATTTT.

This chain uses TRBV28 with TRBJ1-5; a weak D match, TRBD1 (5 bases). Germline V gene lookup returns CDR1 MDHEN and CDR2 SYDVKM. Trimming took off 3 bases at V and 11 bases at J, with 14 bases between the two ends. This CDR3 has 13 amino acids. CDR3 DNA: TGTGCCAGCAGTTTGGGCGGGGGGAGTACCCAGCATTTT. This translates into CASSLGGGSTQHF.